Sequencing of this T cell receptor beta chain was carried out in a study of regulatory T cells in long-lasting Graves disease. This clonotype was observed many times. V lost 6 bases and J lost 6, with 11 bases in between. Germline loops: CDR1 DFQATT, CDR2 SNEGSKA (reference sequence). The CDR3 runs to 11 residues. Time point: newly diagnosed GD, antithyroid drugs for less than 3 months. PBMC-extracted RNA yielded the TCR library. The collection involved drawing roughly 9.1 milliliters of peripheral blood into EDTA tubes. Arm-PCR of CDR3 regions and iRepertoire HTBI primers were the basis on which TCR beta libraries were built. TCRdb recomputed calls from the multiplex PCR reads with MiXCR, one row per CDR3 protein. The sample consists of approximately 300,000 distinct CDR3 sequences, 18% of them appearing once.

This receptor was taken from a female donor with Graves disease. V and J are TRBV20-1 and TRBJ1-2, with unresolved D. The input for sequencing was peripheral blood mononuclear cells (PBMCs), taken at new diagnosis, from a patient treated with antithyroid drugs. CDR3 in amino acids: CSAPRGDGYTF. CDR3 bases: TGCAGTGCGCCCCGAGGCGATGGCTACACCTTC.